This passage covers 28 T cell receptor beta chains from one sample sequenced in a study of cytomegalovirus exposure and HLA in healthy donors. PCR was performed using 60 Vbeta and 13 Jbeta primers. The protocol was immunoSEQ multiplex PCR, while the TCRdb copy is restricted to in-frame clones and leaves out a portion. This sample has roughly 190,000 clones; just under 75% occur once, and the top ten carry approximately 4.6%. Sequenced input: PBMCs. Source of these receptors: a man aged 30-40 years in good health and CMV-seropositive.

A single count supports this clone. V usage is TRBV7-9 and J usage is TRBJ2-1, with D possibly being TRBD2 (5 bases). V was pared by 2 bases and J by 0 bases, with 11 bases between. This CDR3 has 16 residues. The germline CDR1 and CDR2 sequences are SEHNR and FQNEAQ (reference sequence). DNA of the CDR3: TGTGCCAGCAGCTTACCGGGAACGAGCTCCTACAATGAGCAGTTCTTC. It is translated as CASSLPGTSSYNEQFF.

Concerning this clone itself: An end of the junction does not agree with germline; a read error may underlie this. In DNA form, the CDR3 reads TGTGCTAGCAGCCCTCTACGTTATAGTGAGAACTCTGGGGCCAACGTCCTGACTTTC. Protein product: CASSPLRYSENSGANVLTF. This chain connects TRBV7-7 to TRBJ2-6; D is unclear. CDR3 length equals 19 residues. Germline lookup yields CDR1 SSHAT and CDR2 FNYEAQ (reference sequence).

Details on this clone: This CDR3 is also generated by other DNA sequences in the sample. The rearrangement uses TRBV7-9 and TRBJ2-7; no clear D gene. The CDR3 extends over 14 amino acids. Trimming removed 6 bases from V and 3 bases from J, with 15 bases in between. Germline V gene sequence: CDR1 SEHNR, CDR2 FQNEAQ (reference sequence). Written as DNA, the CDR3 is TGTGCCAGCAGTCGAGGAGAAGACCTCTACGAGCAGTACTTC. It translates to CASSRGEDLYEQYF.

The chain is built from TRBV7-2 and TRBJ1-5; tentative D call: TRBD1 (6 bases). V lost 1 base and J 4 bases, leaving 17 bases between the germline ends. This CDR3 spans 17 amino acids. Germline V gene lookup returns CDR1 SGHTA and CDR2 FQGNSA. The CDR3: CASSLEDRDFLNQPQHF. The CDR3 DNA reads TGTGCCAGCAGCTTAGAGGACAGAGATTTCTTGAATCAGCCCCAGCATTTT.

This chain links TRBV19 with TRBJ1-5; TRBD1 matches at 7 bases. This CDR3 is built from 13 residues. Germline assignment: CDR1 LNHDA and CDR2 SQIVND (reference sequence). The J segment lost 1 base and the V segment lost 8 bases, leaving 2 bases of the junction unmatched. CDR3 in DNA: TGTGCCAGTGCGGACAGGAGCAATCAGCCCCAGCATTTT. It specifies CASADRSNQPQHF.

The chain recombines TRBV18 with TRBJ1-1; D unresolved. CDR3 length equals 14 residues. V was shortened by 2 bases and J by 2 bases, with 9 bases between the two germline ends. Germline assignment: CDR1 KGHSH and CDR2 LQKENI. The CDR3 sequence: CASSPFRANTEAFF. The CDR3 bases are TGTGCCAGCTCACCATTCCGAGCCAACACTGAAGCTTTCTTT.

The V and J genes are TRBV18 and TRBJ1-1; perhaps TRBD1 as D (6 bases). This CDR3 spans 15 amino acids. The germline V gene has CDR1 KGHSH and CDR2 LQKENI. Deletions cut 2 bases from V and 1 base from J, with 11 bases between. CDR3 DNA: TGTGCCAGCTCACCAAGAGCAGGGGCGAACACTGAAGCTTTCTTT. It specifies CASSPRAGANTEAFF.

This chain connects TRBV4-3 to TRBJ2-5, with 10 nucleotides matching TRBD2. CDR3 length equals 18 residues. V lost 0 bases to trimming and J lost 1 base; unmatched junction nucleotides: 8. The germline CDR1 and CDR2 sequences are LGHNA and YSLEER. The CDR3 coding sequence is TGCGCCAGCAGCCAAGAAGGGTCTAGCGGGGGCCTCCAAGAGACCCAGTACTTC. It is translated as CASSQEGSSGGLQETQYF.

V gene TRBV19 combines with J gene TRBJ2-5; weak D call: TRBD1 (6 bases). Trimming took off 5 bases at V and 4 bases at J, with 17 bases between the two ends. From germline, CDR1 is LNHDA and CDR2 SQIVND (reference sequence). This CDR3 has 15 residues. DNA of the CDR3: TGTGCCAGTAGTGCCGGGACAACTACAAGAGAGACCCAGTACTTC. Its protein product is CASSAGTTTRETQYF.

The J gene is TRBJ1-5, the V gene TRBV2, with a possible D match to TRBD1 (5 bases). The CDR3 contains 12 residues. V was pared by 8 bases and J by 5 bases, with 10 bases between. Germline assignment: CDR1 SNHLY and CDR2 FYNNEI. DNA of the CDR3: TGTGCCAGCGGCGGGGCGGATCAGCCCCAGCATTTT. Its protein is CASGGADQPQHF.

The rearrangement links TRBV5-1 to TRBJ1-2, with TRBD1 identical over 7 bases. Germline V gene sequence: CDR1 SGHRS, CDR2 YFSETQ. The CDR3 contains 14 residues. The J segment lost 3 bases and the V segment lost 4 bases, leaving 6 bases of the junction unmatched. The CDR3 spells CASSPGQTDYGYTF. CDR3 in DNA: TGCGCCAGCAGCCCGGGACAGACAGACTATGGCTACACCTTC.

The chain carries TRBV7-6 and TRBJ2-1, with D uncertain. The germline V and J ends were trimmed by 5 bases and 5 bases, with 10 bases remaining between them. The CDR3 contains 13 residues. CDR1 and CDR2 from the germline V gene are SGHVS and FNYEAQ. CDR3 sequence (DNA): TGTGCCAGCAGCACGGAGACCAACAATGAGCAGTTCTTC. Translation: CASSTETNNEQFF.

The V and J genes are TRBV7-2 and TRBJ2-5; D ambiguous. Per the germline V gene, CDR1 is SGHTA and CDR2 is FQGNSA. The CDR3 spans 13 residues. Trimming left V 7 bases short and J 5 bases short, with 14 bases between. CDR3 protein: CASTLKAGETQYF. CDR3 nucleotides: TGTGCCAGCACCCTTAAGGCCGGGGAGACCCAGTACTTC.

The chain joins TRBV19 to TRBJ1-4; D gene unclear. The CDR3 covers 14 residues. Looked up from germline, CDR1 is LNHDA and CDR2 is SQIVND (reference sequence). Trimming cost V 10 bases and J 0 bases, with 12 bases left between them. The CDR3: CATGSLATNEKLFF. CDR3 coding DNA: TGTGCCACCGGGTCCCTTGCAACTAATGAAAAACTGTTTTTT. The full variable domain, completed using reference TRBV19 and TRBJ1-4, is DGGITQSPKYLFRKEGQNVTLSCEQNLNHDAMYWYRQDPGQGLRLIYYSQIVNDFQKGDIAEGYSVSREKKESFPLTVTSAQKNPTAFYLCATGSLATNEKLFFGSGTQLSVL.

V gene TRBV7-8 combines with J gene TRBJ2-3; weak D call: TRBD2 (5 bases). The germline V gene encodes CDR1 SGHVS and CDR2 FQNEAQ. V gave up 4 bases and J gave up 3 bases, with 14 bases separating them. The CDR3 runs to 15 residues. The CDR3 reads CASSSGWTQTDTQYF. The CDR3 DNA sequence: TGTGCCAGCAGCTCAGGTTGGACTCAAACAGATACGCAGTATTTT.

Only a few counts were recorded for this clone. The chain is built from TRBV18 and TRBJ1-1; D might be TRBD1 (5 bases). The ends were cut back, 5 bases at V and 0 bases at J, with 7 bases in the middle. The CDR3 spans 13 residues. Germline assignment: CDR1 KGHSH and CDR2 LQKENI. In nucleotides, the CDR3 is TGTGCCAGCTCAATGACAGTGAACACTGAAGCTTTCTTT. Translating it yields CASSMTVNTEAFF.

This chain links TRBV19 with TRBJ1-1; the D gene is possibly TRBD1 (6 bases). The CDR3 covers 14 residues. Germline V CDR1 and CDR2: LNHDA, SQIVND (reference sequence). Deletions cut 4 bases from V and 6 bases from J, with 15 bases between. Here the CDR3 DNA reads TGTGCCAGTAGTAATTCGGACAGAACGGCTGAAGCTTTCTTT. Its translation: CASSNSDRTAEAFF.

The rearrangement joins TRBV12-5 to TRBJ1-1; 8 bases line up with TRBD1. Trimming removed 0 bases from V and 3 bases from J; junction bases left unmatched: 15. The germline gives CDR1 LGHNT, CDR2 FRNRAP. The CDR3 is 19 amino acids. The CDR3 bases are TGTGCTAGTGGTTTGGTACTAGATGGACAGGGCCCAGGGGACACTGAAGCTTTCTTT. Translated: CASGLVLDGQGPGDTEAFF.

The V and J genes are TRBV6-6 and TRBJ2-1; D might be TRBD2 (6 bases). Per the germline V gene, CDR1 is MNHNY and CDR2 is SVGAGI (reference sequence). The CDR3 length is 13 residues. V lost 7 bases and J 8 bases, leaving 15 bases between the germline ends. The CDR3 sequence is CASTGVWGDEQFF. Written as DNA, the CDR3 is TGTGCCAGCACGGGAGTTTGGGGAGATGAGCAGTTCTTC.

The J gene is TRBJ2-1, the V gene TRBV5-1, with 7 bases identical to TRBD2. The CDR3 is 16 residues long. With 5 bases clipped from V and 2 bases from J, the junction kept 10 bases outside the gene matches. Germline V gene lookup returns CDR1 SGHRS and CDR2 YFSETQ. CDR3 residues: CASSPGGGSPYNEQFF. For the CDR3, the DNA is TGCGCCAGCAGTCCTGGGGGGGGGAGCCCCTACAATGAGCAGTTCTTC.

V is TRBV7-2 and J is TRBJ1-1, with 9 bases aligning to TRBD1. Germline-derived CDR1 and CDR2 are SGHTA and FQGNSA. The junction had 10 bases not matched to a gene; V was cut back by 4 bases and J by 4 bases. The CDR3 extends over 16 amino acids. CDR3 protein: CASSSDRGTLGTEAFF. The CDR3 DNA sequence: TGTGCCAGCAGCTCCGACAGGGGGACCCTGGGCACTGAAGCTTTCTTT.

This clone was picked up a small number of times. The V and J genes are TRBV7-2 and TRBJ1-2, with 7 bases matching TRBD1. The V segment lost 5 bases and the J segment 7 bases; nucleotides outside the gene matches: 10. The length of the CDR3 is 14 residues. CDR1 is SGHTA, CDR2 FQGNSA, per germline. In DNA, the CDR3 is TGTGCCAGCAGCCCCATAGACAGGGTGGGTGGCTACACCTTC. The encoded protein is CASSPIDRVGGYTF.

The sample holds a few counts of this clone. This sequence joins TRBV9 and TRBJ1-5; D is possibly TRBD1 (6 bases). The CDR3 totals 17 residues. Germline V gene sequence: CDR1 SGDLS, CDR2 YYNGEE. V gave up 4 bases and J gave up 3 bases, with 20 bases separating them. The CDR3 nucleotides are TGTGCCAGCAGCCGCGGGGGGGGCCTAGCTAACAATCAGCCCCAGCATTTT. It yields the protein CASSRGGGLANNQPQHF.

This clone has just one count. V usage is TRBV19 and J usage is TRBJ1-2; 10 bases fit TRBD1. J was trimmed by 2 bases and V by 7 bases; bases with no gene match: 7. Germline V gives CDR1 LNHDA, CDR2 SQIVND (reference sequence). This CDR3 is built from 15 residues. CDR3 sequence (DNA): TGTGCCAGTACCGGAAGGGACAGGGGAAACTATGGCTACACCTTC. Its protein is CASTGRDRGNYGYTF. Full variable domain (remainder filled in from reference TRBV19 and TRBJ1-2): DGGITQSPKYLFRKEGQNVTLSCEQNLNHDAMYWYRQDPGQGLRLIYYSQIVNDFQKGDIAEGYSVSREKKESFPLTVTSAQKNPTAFYLCASTGRDRGNYGYTFGSGTRLTVV.

The sample holds many counts of this clone. The V gene is TRBV6-1, the J gene TRBJ2-5; D possibly corresponds to TRBD2 (5 bases). The germline CDR1 and CDR2 sequences are MNHNS and SASEGT. V lost 1 base and J 4 bases, leaving 13 bases between the germline ends. CDR3 length equals 15 residues. In nucleotides, the CDR3 is TGTGCCAGCAGTGAAGTTCGAGGGTCGGCAGAGACCCAGTACTTC. It specifies CASSEVRGSAETQYF.

V usage is TRBV5-1 and J usage is TRBJ1-2, with a weak D call TRBD1 (6 bases). CDR3 length: 13 residues. The germline gives CDR1 SGHRS, CDR2 YFSETQ. V lost 0 bases and J 4 bases, leaving 7 bases between the germline ends. The CDR3 sequence is CASSLVQGYGYTF. Here the CDR3 DNA reads TGCGCCAGCAGCTTGGTACAGGGCTATGGCTACACCTTC.

The V gene is TRBV7-2, the J gene TRBJ2-3; possibly TRBD2 for D (5 bases). This CDR3 region has 17 residues. Germline loops: CDR1 SGHTA, CDR2 FQGNSA. Trimming removed 1 base at V and 2 bases at J, with 16 bases between. The CDR3 region has the DNA TGTGCCAGCAGCTTAGGGGTTAGCGTAATTACCACAGATACGCAGTATTTT. Amino acids: CASSLGVSVITTDTQYF. The full variable domain, in which reference TRBV7-2 and TRBJ2-3 provide the parts outside the CDR3, is GAGVSQSPSNKVTEKGKDVELRCDPISGHTALYWYRQSLGQGLEFLIYFQGNSAPDKSGLPSDRFSAERTGGSVSTLTIQRTQQEDSAVYLCASSLGVSVITTDTQYFGPGTRLTVL.

This sequence joins TRBV7-6 and TRBJ2-7; 7 bases line up with TRBD2. Germline trimming cut 7 bases from V and 6 bases from J; bases unmatched to any gene: 12. This CDR3 has 14 residues. Germline V CDR1 and CDR2: SGHVS, FNYEAQ. The CDR3 is CASKGGQGGIEQYF. The CDR3, as DNA: TGTGCCAGCAAGGGAGGGCAGGGAGGCATCGAGCAGTACTTC.